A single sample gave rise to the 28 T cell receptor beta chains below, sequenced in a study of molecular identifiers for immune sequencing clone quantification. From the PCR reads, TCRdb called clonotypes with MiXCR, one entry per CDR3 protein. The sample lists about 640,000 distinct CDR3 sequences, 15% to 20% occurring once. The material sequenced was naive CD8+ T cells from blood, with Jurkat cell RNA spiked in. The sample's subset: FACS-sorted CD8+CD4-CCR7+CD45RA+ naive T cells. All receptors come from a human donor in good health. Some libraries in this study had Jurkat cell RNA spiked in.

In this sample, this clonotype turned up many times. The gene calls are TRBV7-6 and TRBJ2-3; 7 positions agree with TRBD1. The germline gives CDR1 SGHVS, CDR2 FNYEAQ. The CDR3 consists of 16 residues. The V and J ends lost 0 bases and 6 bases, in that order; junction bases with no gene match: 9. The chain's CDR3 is CASSLAPGGYKDTQYF. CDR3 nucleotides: TGTGCCAGCAGCTTAGCGCCAGGGGGATATAAGGATACGCAGTATTTT.

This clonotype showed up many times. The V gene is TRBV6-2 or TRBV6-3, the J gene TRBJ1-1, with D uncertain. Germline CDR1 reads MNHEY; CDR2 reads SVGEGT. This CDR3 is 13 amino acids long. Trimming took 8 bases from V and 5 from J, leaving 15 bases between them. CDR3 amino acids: CASRLGEVTEAFF. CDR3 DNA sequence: TGTGCCAGCCGTCTTGGGGAGGTAACTGAAGCTTTCTTT.

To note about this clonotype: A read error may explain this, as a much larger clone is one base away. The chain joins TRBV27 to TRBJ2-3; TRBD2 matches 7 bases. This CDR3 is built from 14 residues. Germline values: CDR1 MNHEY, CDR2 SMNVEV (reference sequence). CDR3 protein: CASSVGTGGDTRYF. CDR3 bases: TGTGCCAGCAGTGTTGGGACGGGGGGAGATACGCGGTATTTT.

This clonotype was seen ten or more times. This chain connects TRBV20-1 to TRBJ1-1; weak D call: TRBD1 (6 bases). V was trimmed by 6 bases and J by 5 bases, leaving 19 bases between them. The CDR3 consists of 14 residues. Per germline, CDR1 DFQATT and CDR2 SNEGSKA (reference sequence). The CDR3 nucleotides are TGCAGTGCCCTCTGGCAGGGGCTGGTGACTGAAGCTTTCTTT. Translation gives CSALWQGLVTEAFF.

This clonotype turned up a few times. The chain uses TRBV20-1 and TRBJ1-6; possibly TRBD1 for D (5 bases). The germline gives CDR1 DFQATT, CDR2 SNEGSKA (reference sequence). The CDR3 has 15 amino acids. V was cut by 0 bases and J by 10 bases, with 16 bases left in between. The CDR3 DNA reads TGCAGTGCTAGAGACGAGTTGTCAGGGAGCTCACCCCTCCACTTT. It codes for CSARDELSGSSPLHF.

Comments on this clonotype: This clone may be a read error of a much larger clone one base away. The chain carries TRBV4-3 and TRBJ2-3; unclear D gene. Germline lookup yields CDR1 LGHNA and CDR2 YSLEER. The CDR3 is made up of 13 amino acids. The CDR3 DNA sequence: TGCGCCAGCAGCCAAGACGGTTCAGATACGCGGTATTTT. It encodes CASSQDGSDTRYF.

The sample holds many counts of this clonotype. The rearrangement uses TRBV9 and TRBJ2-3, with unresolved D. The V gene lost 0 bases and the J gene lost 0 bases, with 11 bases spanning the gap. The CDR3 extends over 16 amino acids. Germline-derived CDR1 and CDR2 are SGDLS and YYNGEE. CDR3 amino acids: CASSVDASLSTDTQYF. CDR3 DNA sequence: TGTGCCAGCAGCGTAGACGCGAGCCTCAGCACAGATACGCAGTATTTT.

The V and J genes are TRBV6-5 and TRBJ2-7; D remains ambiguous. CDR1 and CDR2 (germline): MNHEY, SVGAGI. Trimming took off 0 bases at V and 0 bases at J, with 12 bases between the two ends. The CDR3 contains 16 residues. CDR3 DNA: TGTGCCAGCAGTTACTCCCCTGTAGGGAACTCCTACGAGCAGTACTTC. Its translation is CASSYSPVGNSYEQYF.

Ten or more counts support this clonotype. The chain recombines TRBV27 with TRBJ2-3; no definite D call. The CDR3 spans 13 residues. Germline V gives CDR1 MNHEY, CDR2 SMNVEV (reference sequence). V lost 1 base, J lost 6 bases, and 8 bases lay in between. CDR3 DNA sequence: TGTGCCAGCAGTTTATTAGGGATTGATACGCAGTATTTT. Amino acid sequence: CASSLLGIDTQYF.

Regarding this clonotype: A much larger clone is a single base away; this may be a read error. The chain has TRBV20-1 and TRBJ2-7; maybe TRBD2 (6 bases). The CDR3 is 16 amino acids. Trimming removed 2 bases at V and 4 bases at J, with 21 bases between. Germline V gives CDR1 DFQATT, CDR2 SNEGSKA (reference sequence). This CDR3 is CSARPIPGRGGYEQYF. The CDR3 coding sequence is TGCAGTGCTAGACCGATCCCGGGACGGGGAGGTTACGAGCAGTACTTC.

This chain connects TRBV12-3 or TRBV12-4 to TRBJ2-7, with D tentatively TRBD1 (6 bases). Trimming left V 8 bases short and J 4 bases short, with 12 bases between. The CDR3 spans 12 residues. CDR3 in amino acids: CASVGASYEQYF. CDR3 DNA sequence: TGTGCCAGCGTGGGGGCGTCTTACGAGCAGTACTTC.

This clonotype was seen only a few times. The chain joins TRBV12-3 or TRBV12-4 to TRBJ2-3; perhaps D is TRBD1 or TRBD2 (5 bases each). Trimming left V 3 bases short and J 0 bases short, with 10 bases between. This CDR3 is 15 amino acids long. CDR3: CASSFEGSSTDTQYF. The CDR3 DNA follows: TGTGCCAGCAGTTTCGAGGGGTCAAGCACAGATACGCAGTATTTT.

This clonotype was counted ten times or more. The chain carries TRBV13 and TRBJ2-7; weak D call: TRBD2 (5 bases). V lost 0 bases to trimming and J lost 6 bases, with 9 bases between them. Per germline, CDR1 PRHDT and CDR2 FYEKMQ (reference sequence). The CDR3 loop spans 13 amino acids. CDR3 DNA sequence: TGTGCCAGCAGCTTAGGCCTCCGGGGCGAGCAGTACTTC. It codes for CASSLGLRGEQYF.

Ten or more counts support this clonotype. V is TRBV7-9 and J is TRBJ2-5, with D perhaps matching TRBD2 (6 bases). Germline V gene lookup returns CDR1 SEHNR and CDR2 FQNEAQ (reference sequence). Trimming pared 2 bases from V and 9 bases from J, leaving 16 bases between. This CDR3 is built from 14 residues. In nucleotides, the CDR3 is TGTGCCAGCAGCTTACGATCATCCCCGGGGGCCCAGTACTTC. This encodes CASSLRSSPGAQYF.

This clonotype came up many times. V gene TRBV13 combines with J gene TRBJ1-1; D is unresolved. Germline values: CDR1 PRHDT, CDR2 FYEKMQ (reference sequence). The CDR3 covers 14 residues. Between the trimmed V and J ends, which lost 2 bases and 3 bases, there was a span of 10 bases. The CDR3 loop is CASSLMVEDTEAFF. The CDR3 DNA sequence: TGTGCCAGCAGCTTAATGGTGGAAGACACTGAAGCTTTCTTT.

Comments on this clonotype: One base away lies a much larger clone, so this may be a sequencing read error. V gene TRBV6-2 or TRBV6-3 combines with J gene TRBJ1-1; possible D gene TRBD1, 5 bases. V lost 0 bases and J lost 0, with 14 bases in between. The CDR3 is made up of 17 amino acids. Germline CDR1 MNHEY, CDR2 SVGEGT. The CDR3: CASSYSLFGALNTEAFF. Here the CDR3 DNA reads TGTGCCAGCAGTTACTCGTTGTTCGGGGCCCTGAACACTGAAGCTTTCTTT.

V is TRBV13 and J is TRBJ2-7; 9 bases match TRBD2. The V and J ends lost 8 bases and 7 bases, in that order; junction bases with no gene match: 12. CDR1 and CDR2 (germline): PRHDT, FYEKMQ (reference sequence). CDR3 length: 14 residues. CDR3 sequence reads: CASGSGLAHGEQYF. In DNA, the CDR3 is TGTGCCAGCGGCTCGGGACTAGCTCATGGGGAGCAGTACTTC.

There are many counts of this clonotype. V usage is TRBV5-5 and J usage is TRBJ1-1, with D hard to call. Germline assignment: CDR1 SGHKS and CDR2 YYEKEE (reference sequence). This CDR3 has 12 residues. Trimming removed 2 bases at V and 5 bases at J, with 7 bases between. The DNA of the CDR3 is TGTGCCAGCAGCTTTATGGAAACTGAAGCTTTCTTT. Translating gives CASSFMETEAFF.

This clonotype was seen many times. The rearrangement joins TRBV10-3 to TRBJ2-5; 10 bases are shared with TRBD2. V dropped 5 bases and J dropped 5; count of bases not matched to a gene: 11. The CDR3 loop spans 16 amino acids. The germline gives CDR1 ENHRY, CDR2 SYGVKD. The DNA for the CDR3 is TGTGCCATCAGTACCCCGGGACTAGCGTCTCAGGAGACCCAGTACTTC. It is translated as CAISTPGLASQETQYF.

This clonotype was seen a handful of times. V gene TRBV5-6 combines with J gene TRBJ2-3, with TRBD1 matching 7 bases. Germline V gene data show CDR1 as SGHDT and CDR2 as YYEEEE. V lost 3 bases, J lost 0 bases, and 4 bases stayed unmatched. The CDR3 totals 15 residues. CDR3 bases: TGTGCCAGCAGCTCCGACAGGGAGAGCACAGATACGCAGTATTTT. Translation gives CASSSDRESTDTQYF.

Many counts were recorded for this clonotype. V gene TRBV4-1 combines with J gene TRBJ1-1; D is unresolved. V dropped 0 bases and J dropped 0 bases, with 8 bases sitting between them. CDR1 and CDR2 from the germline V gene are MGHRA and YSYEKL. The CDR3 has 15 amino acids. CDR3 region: CASSQDVMMNTEAFF. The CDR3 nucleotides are TGCGCCAGCAGCCAAGATGTCATGATGAACACTGAAGCTTTCTTT.

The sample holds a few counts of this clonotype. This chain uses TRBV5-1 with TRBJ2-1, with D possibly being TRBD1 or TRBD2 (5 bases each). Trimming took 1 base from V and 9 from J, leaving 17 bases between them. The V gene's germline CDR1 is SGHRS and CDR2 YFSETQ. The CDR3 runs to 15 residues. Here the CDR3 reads CASSLKTGTFSEQFF. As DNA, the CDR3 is TGCGCCAGCAGCTTGAAAACCGGGACCTTCAGTGAGCAGTTCTTC.

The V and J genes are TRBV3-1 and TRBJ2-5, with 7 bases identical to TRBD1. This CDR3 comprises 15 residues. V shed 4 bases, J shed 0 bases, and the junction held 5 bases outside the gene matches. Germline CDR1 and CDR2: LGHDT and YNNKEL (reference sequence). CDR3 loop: CASSLVTGDQETQYF. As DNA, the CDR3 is TGTGCCAGCAGCCTTGTAACAGGGGACCAAGAGACCCAGTACTTC.

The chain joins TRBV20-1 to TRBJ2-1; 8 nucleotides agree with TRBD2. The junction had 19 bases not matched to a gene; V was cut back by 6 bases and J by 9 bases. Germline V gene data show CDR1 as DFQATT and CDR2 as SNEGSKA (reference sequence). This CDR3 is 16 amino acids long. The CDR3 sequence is CSARPPGTRGLGEQFF. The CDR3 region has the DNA TGCAGTGCGCGACCGCCCGGGACTAGAGGGTTAGGTGAGCAGTTCTTC.

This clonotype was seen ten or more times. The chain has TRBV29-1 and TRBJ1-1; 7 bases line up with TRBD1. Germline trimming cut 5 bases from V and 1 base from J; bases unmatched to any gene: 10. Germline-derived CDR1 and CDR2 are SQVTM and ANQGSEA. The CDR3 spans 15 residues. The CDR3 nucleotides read TGCAGCGTTTCCCCCTTACAGGGGCCGAACACTGAAGCTTTCTTT. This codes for CSVSPLQGPNTEAFF.

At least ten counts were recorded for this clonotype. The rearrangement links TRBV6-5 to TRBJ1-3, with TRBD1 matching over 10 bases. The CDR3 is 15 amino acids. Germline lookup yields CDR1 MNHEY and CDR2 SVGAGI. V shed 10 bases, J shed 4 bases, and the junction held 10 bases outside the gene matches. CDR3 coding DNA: TGTGCCACCAACCCGGGACAGGGGTACGGAAACACCATATATTTT. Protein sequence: CATNPGQGYGNTIYF.

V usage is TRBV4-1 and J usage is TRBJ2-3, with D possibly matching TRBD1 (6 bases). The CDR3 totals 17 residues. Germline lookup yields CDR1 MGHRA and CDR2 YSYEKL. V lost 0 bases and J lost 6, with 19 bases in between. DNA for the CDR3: TGCGCCAGCAGCCAAGAGTCGGGGCAGGGGCGGGCCGATACGCAGTATTTT. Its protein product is CASSQESGQGRADTQYF.

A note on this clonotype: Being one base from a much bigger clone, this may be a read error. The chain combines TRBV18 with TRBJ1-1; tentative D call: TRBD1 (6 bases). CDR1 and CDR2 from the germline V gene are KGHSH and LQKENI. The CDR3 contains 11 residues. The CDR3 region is CAGSPDSEAFF. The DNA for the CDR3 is TGTGCCGGCTCACCGGACAGCGAAGCTTTCTTT. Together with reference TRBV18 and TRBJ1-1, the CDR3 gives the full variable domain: NAGVMQNPRHLVRRRGQEARLRCSPMKGHSHVYWYRQLPEEGLKFMVYLQKENIIDESGMPKERFSAEFPKEGPSILRIQQVVRGDSAAYFCAGSPDSEAFFGQGTRLTVV.